The next 19 T cell receptor beta chains were all read from a single sample in a study of cytomegalovirus exposure and HLA in healthy donors. PCR used 60 Vbeta primers and 13 Jbeta primers. Produced via immunoSEQ multiplex PCR; TCRdb's table is partial and in-frame only. The repertoire holds 110,000 to 150,000 clones, about two thirds seen once, with almost 4.5% in the top ten. Sequencing used PBMCs. The receptors come from a man aged 60 to 69 in good health and CMV-seronegative.

The chain employs TRBV25-1 and TRBJ1-1; maybe TRBD1 (6 bases). Trimming cost V 6 bases and J 4 bases, with 15 bases left between them. Germline V gene data show CDR1 as MGHDK and CDR2 as SYGVNS. This CDR3 comprises 14 residues. In nucleotides, the CDR3 is TGTGCCAGCAGCCCCCAGGGGAGAGGCACTGAAGCTTTCTTT. Translating it yields CASSPQGRGTEAFF.

The table lists this clone with a few counts. CDR3 amino acids: CASSLAHRDQPQHF. In DNA form, the CDR3 reads TGTGCCAGCAGCTTAGCCCACCGGGATCAGCCCCAGCATTTT. V gene TRBV7-8 combines with J gene TRBJ1-5; D gene unclear. The CDR3 contains 14 residues. Looked up from germline, CDR1 is SGHVS and CDR2 is FQNEAQ. Trimming cost V 0 bases and J 5 bases, with 8 bases left between them.

This clone has a handful of counts. The chain uses TRBV19 and TRBJ2-5; perhaps TRBD1 as D (5 bases). The CDR3 has 14 residues. Per the germline V gene, CDR1 is LNHDA and CDR2 is SQIVND (reference sequence). With 5 bases removed from V and 0 bases from J, the gap between germline ends came to 10 bases. CDR3 sequence: CASSVRVDQETQYF. The CDR3 DNA follows: TGTGCCAGTAGTGTCAGGGTGGACCAAGAGACCCAGTACTTC.

The J gene is TRBJ2-5, the V gene TRBV5-4, with 7 bases identical to TRBD1. Germline CDR1 reads SGHNT; CDR2 reads YYREEE (reference sequence). The CDR3 covers 15 residues. With 2 bases clipped from V and 5 bases from J, the junction kept 9 bases outside the gene matches. CDR3 region: CASSFQAGGSETQYF. Here the CDR3 DNA reads TGTGCCAGCAGCTTCCAGGCAGGGGGATCGGAGACCCAGTACTTC.

This clone was detected only once. V is TRBV2 and J is TRBJ2-7, with 9 positions matching TRBD1. CDR1 and CDR2 (germline): SNHLY, FYNNEI. CDR3 size: 14 residues. The junction had 2 bases not matched to a gene; V was cut back by 5 bases and J by 0 bases. CDR3 DNA sequence: TGTGCCAGCAGTAGGGACAGGGTCTCCTACGAGCAGTACTTC. It yields the protein CASSRDRVSYEQYF.

The chain uses TRBV5-1 and TRBJ2-3, with 7 bases aligning to TRBD2. CDR1 and CDR2 (germline): SGHRS, YFSETQ. The V gene end was trimmed by 1 base and the J gene end by 2 bases; junction bases not matched to a gene: 4. The CDR3 runs to 15 residues. This CDR3 reads CASSLRGLLTDTQYF. The DNA for the CDR3 is TGCGCCAGCAGCTTGCGGGGACTACTCACAGATACGCAGTATTTT.

The J gene is TRBJ1-5, the V gene TRBV30; TRBD1 agrees at 9 bases. The CDR3 is 17 residues long. V trimming: 4 bases; J trimming: 0 bases; junction bases outside the gene matches: 10. CDR1 and CDR2 (germline): GTSNPN, SVGIG (reference sequence). CDR3 nucleotide sequence: TGTGCCTGGAATAAGGGGACAGGGCACTATAGCAATCAGCCCCAGCATTTT. Protein product: CAWNKGTGHYSNQPQHF.

Only a few counts were recorded for this clone. The chain has TRBV10-2 and TRBJ1-1; 8 bases map to TRBD1. The CDR3 is made up of 14 amino acids. The V segment lost 7 bases and the J segment 4 bases; nucleotides outside the gene matches: 8. Germline loops: CDR1 WSHSY, CDR2 SAAADI. The CDR3 spells CASTRTGGLTEAFF. Here the CDR3 DNA reads TGCGCCAGCACCCGTACAGGGGGTCTCACTGAAGCTTTCTTT.

V usage is TRBV6-6 and J usage is TRBJ2-4; D is perhaps TRBD1 (5 bases). Germline V gene data show CDR1 as MNHNY and CDR2 as SVGAGI (reference sequence). The V gene lost 5 bases and the J gene lost 1 base, with 15 bases spanning the gap. The CDR3 extends over 16 amino acids. In nucleotides, the CDR3 is TGTGCCAGCAGTCCCGCAGGGCTTTCGGCCAAAAACATTCAGTACTTC. Its translation is CASSPAGLSAKNIQYF.

The rearrangement joins TRBV7-3 to TRBJ1-6; tentatively, D is TRBD1 (5 bases). Trimming took 5 bases from V and 7 from J, leaving 15 bases between them. CDR1 is SGHTA and CDR2 is FQGTGA in the germline V gene. CDR3 length: 15 residues. The CDR3 coding sequence is TGTGCCAGCAGCAAATCGGGACGGGAGAATTCACCCCTCCACTTT. It specifies CASSKSGRENSPLHF.

This sequence joins TRBV28 and TRBJ1-1; D possibly corresponds to TRBD1 (6 bases). This CDR3 is built from 12 residues. Trimming stripped 6 bases from V and 8 bases from J, with 13 bases between. CDR1 MDHEN and CDR2 SYDVKM come from the germline V gene. The CDR3 sequence: CASRGVQGEAFF. DNA for the CDR3: TGTGCCAGCAGAGGGGTACAGGGCGAAGCTTTCTTT.

The J gene is TRBJ2-1, the V gene TRBV5-4; the match to TRBD2 covers 12 bases. The CDR3 runs to 19 residues. Germline values: CDR1 SGHNT, CDR2 YYREEE (reference sequence). V lost 3 bases, J lost 6 bases, and 16 bases stayed unmatched. CDR3 bases: TGTGCCAGCAGCTCCGGACTAGCGGGGACAGGGGAGTGGGGCAATGAGCAGTTCTTC. It encodes CASSSGLAGTGEWGNEQFF.

The chain has TRBV19 and TRBJ2-5, with D tentatively TRBD1 (5 bases). The CDR3 is 13 amino acids. Germline V gene sequence: CDR1 LNHDA, CDR2 SQIVND (reference sequence). Trimming cost V 5 bases and J 5 bases, with 12 bases left between them. The CDR3 protein is CASSVPGRETQYF. The DNA of the CDR3 is TGTGCCAGTAGTGTGCCAGGGCGGGAGACCCAGTACTTC. Combining the CDR3 with reference TRBV19 and TRBJ2-5 gives the whole variable domain DGGITQSPKYLFRKEGQNVTLSCEQNLNHDAMYWYRQDPGQGLRLIYYSQIVNDFQKGDIAEGYSVSREKKESFPLTVTSAQKNPTAFYLCASSVPGRETQYFGPGTRLLVL.

This chain links TRBV28 with TRBJ1-4; D may be TRBD1 (5 bases). CDR3 length equals 13 residues. Trimming took 6 bases from V and 6 from J, leaving 11 bases between them. CDR1 and CDR2 from the germline V gene are MDHEN and SYDVKM. The CDR3 DNA is TGTGCCAGCAGGTTGACGGGGGATGAAAAACTGTTTTTT. Amino acid sequence: CASRLTGDEKLFF.

V usage is TRBV5-1 and J usage is TRBJ2-1; 11 bases map to TRBD2. The CDR3 length is 15 residues. V was pared by 3 bases and J by 4 bases, with 3 bases of the junction left unmatched. The germline gives CDR1 SGHRS, CDR2 YFSETQ. CDR3 in DNA: TGCGCCAGCAGCTCCGGGACTAGCGGTTACAATGAGCAGTTCTTC. Amino acids: CASSSGTSGYNEQFF.

Only one count was recorded for this clone. The CDR3 nucleotides are TGCAGCGTTGCAGGGACAGGAGTTGGGGGCTACACCTTC. Protein: CSVAGTGVGGYTF. The V call is TRBV29-1, the J call TRBJ1-2, with TRBD1 matching 8 bases. This CDR3 has 13 residues. Germline V gives CDR1 SQVTM, CDR2 ANQGSEA. The V gene end was trimmed by 4 bases and the J gene end by 8 bases; junction bases not matched to a gene: 9.

The chain couples TRBV27 to TRBJ1-5; maybe TRBD1 (6 bases). Trimming took off 3 bases at V and 3 bases at J, with 12 bases between the two ends. The CDR3 covers 15 residues. Germline-derived CDR1 and CDR2 are MNHEY and SMNVEV (reference sequence). The CDR3 protein is CASSFAGVSNQPQHF. The DNA for the CDR3 is TGTGCCAGCAGTTTTGCAGGGGTCTCCAATCAGCCCCAGCATTTT.

The chain recombines TRBV10-3 with TRBJ1-5, with 8 bases matching TRBD1. V gave up 2 bases and J gave up 5 bases; unmatched junction bases: 5. This CDR3 contains 15 residues. Per the germline V gene, CDR1 is ENHRY and CDR2 is SYGVKD. The CDR3 DNA reads TGTGCCATCAGTGAGGGCGGGACAGGAGATCAGCCCCAGCATTTT. It codes for CAISEGGTGDQPQHF.

V and J are TRBV28 and TRBJ2-2, with 7 bases aligning to TRBD1. V lost 3 bases to trimming and J lost 3 bases; unmatched junction nucleotides: 10. This CDR3 is 17 amino acids long. CDR1 MDHEN and CDR2 SYDVKM come from the germline V gene. For the CDR3, the DNA is TGTGCCAGCAGTTTGAATAGGGACAGTCCCTACACCGGGGAGCTGTTTTTT. This gives the protein CASSLNRDSPYTGELFF.